This T cell receptor beta chain emerged from a study of CD8 T cells in Susac syndrome. Patients with Susac syndrome met diagnostic criteria that were recently defined for definite or probable disease. Isolation of CD8+ and CD4+ T cells was performed negatively, whereas enrichment of TEMRA cells was done by FACS. The ends lost 3 bases at V and 7 bases at J; junction bases unmatched: 14. The CDR3 sequence is 17 residues long. Germline CDR1 and CDR2: SGHRS and YFSETQ. RNA amounts of roughly 0.5 to 1 ug underwent reverse transcription with random hexamers. TCR beta CDR3 was amplified by immunoSEQ multiplex PCR. This amplification extended across 54 Vbeta and 13 Jbeta segments. TCRdb re-called the immunoSEQ multiplex PCR reads through MiXCR, storing one row per CDR3 protein. The sample consists of about 190,000 distinct CDR3 sequences, more than 90% of them appearing once.

J is TRBJ1-4 and V is TRBV5-1, with 8 bases identical to TRBD1. The TCR comes from a human donor with Susac syndrome. The sequencing input was CD4+ T cells from PBMCs. CDR3 nucleotide sequence: TGCGCCAGCAGCTCTACGACGCAGGGGGCAAGGTCTGAAAAACTGTTTTTT. Translating it yields CASSSTTQGARSEKLFF. Combining the CDR3 with reference TRBV5-1 and TRBJ1-4 gives the whole variable domain KAGVTQTPRYLIKTRGQQVTLSCSPISGHRSVSWYQQTPGQGLQFLFEYFSETQRNKGNFPGRFSGRQFSNSRSEMNVSTLELGDSALYLCASSSTTQGARSEKLFFGSGTQLSVL.